Sequencing of this TCR beta chain was carried out in a study of cytomegalovirus exposure and HLA in healthy donors. Points on this clone: Its matching antigen is unknown.

CDR1 SGHTS and CDR2 YDEGEE come from the germline V gene. This CDR3 spans 15 amino acids. Trimming removed 0 bases from V and 9 bases from J, with 17 bases in between. Repertoires were generated with immunoSEQ multiplex PCR, while TCRdb's copy carries only in-frame clones and drops some. The profile shows 150,000 to 250,000 clones, around 80% of them singletons. Study-wide results and caveats: Despite most TCR sequences being rare, some public TCRs occurred in many donors. Later, an analysis found that TCR clusters from the first cohort tended to co-occur in the 110 or so validation repertoires. Cytomegalovirus status was reportedly diagnosed by the classifier with high sensitivity and specificity. Specificity for CMV antigens was confirmed in vitro for a few of the CMV-associated chains.

This receptor was obtained from a woman in her 30s in good health and CMV-seronegative. Sequencing was done on a sample of PBMCs. The chain has TRBV5-8 and TRBJ2-3; D may be TRBD1 (6 bases). CDR3 sequence reads: CASSLERTASGTQYF. DNA of the CDR3: TGTGCCAGCAGCTTGGAGAGGACAGCGTCGGGGACGCAGTATTTT. The full variable domain, rest sourced from reference TRBV5-8 and TRBJ2-3, is EAGVTQSPTHLIKTRGQQATLRCSPISGHTSVYWYQQALGLGLQFLLWYDEGEERNRGNFPPRFSGRQFPNYSSELNVNALELEDSALYLCASSLERTASGTQYFGPGTRLTVL.